This T cell receptor (beta chain) was documented in a study of blood T cell repertoires in COVID-19. Study background: The study drew acute and convalescent COVID-19 samples from the United States, Italy and Spain. Sources were T cells, B-cell-depleted T cells, or PBMCs; the material itself was cDNA or gDNA.

The authors' processing: Amplification from reference gene primers served as the basis for estimated nucleated cell counts. Sequenced by immunoSEQ multiplex PCR; TCRdb stores in-frame clones only, minus some. That table gives V, J and clone size, and the DNA gave D and trimming. The sample includes around 110,000 clones, 82% of them seen just once. Deletions cut 0 bases from V and 6 bases from J, with 7 bases between. Germline assignment: CDR1 SQVTM and CDR2 ANQGSEA. This CDR3 is 12 amino acids long. This clone was recorded only once. The specimen sequenced was peripheral blood. The rearrangement uses TRBV29-1 and TRBJ2-3; no firm D call. This TCR was recovered from a man aged 65 to 85 with acute or convalescent COVID-19. The CDR3 DNA reads TGCAGCGTTGAAGAGAACGGGGATACGCAGTATTTT. Its protein is CSVEENGDTQYF.